Given below is one T cell receptor (beta chain) in context. This sample stems from a study of control samples from healthy donors and cancer patients. The CDR3 runs 16 residues. Trimming took 4 bases from V and 3 from J; bases not matched to a gene: 10. Germline V lookup: CDR1 SGHNT, CDR2 YYREEE (reference sequence). The data were produced by immunoSEQ multiplex PCR, yet TCRdb's version contains in-frame clones alone and is incomplete. The table records 150,000 to 200,000 clones, about 91% of them present only once. Sequences were obtained from blood. V and J are TRBV5-4 and TRBJ2-7; 10 nucleotides agree with TRBD1. The source is a woman younger than 45 in good health. The CDR3 DNA follows: TGTGCCAGCAGCAAGGGGGGACAGGGGACTAGCTACGAGCAGTACTTC. It is translated as CASSKGGQGTSYEQYF.